This T cell receptor (beta chain) was sequenced during a study of beta chain features in type 1 diabetes. Regarding the study as a whole: The naive, central memory and Treg TCRB repertoires showed an apparent similarity that was greater among patients than among healthy donors. Any role of HLA type in TCRB rearrangement remained unresolved here. Cells with high TCR expression could be over-represented when cDNA is sequenced.

This clone appeared a few times. No antigen is known for it. The same CDR3 can be traced to other DNA sequences in this sample. The V gene's germline CDR1 is GTSNPN and CDR2 SVGIG (reference sequence). This CDR3 spans 13 amino acids. V was clipped by 0 bases and J by 5 bases, with 8 bases between them. cDNA synthesis used the whole RNA isolate, giving expressed TCRB sequences. Sequenced by immunoSEQ multiplex PCR; TCRdb stores in-frame clones only, minus some. The table shows hundreds of thousands of clones, with 30% occurring only once. Sequencing was carried out using naive CD4+ T cells from blood. V gene TRBV30 combines with J gene TRBJ1-5, with D hard to call. This sequence originates from a man between 18 and 35 years old in good health. This CDR3 is CAWSVRVDQPQHF. In DNA, the CDR3 is TGTGCCTGGAGTGTAAGGGTAGATCAGCCCCAGCATTTT.